A single TCR beta chain is shown here with its context. Its antigen is as yet unknown. Repertoires were sampled repeatedly during chemoradiotherapy. The sample belongs to a study of chemoradiotherapy in HPV16-positive cancers. Turning to the study itself: A couple of HPV16-positive patients' cells yielded candidate HPV-specific clones and common motifs. Study-wide results and limits: HPV-specific T cells were functionally defined from only two HPV16-positive patients. Non-HPV-specific T cells did not expand in tumors during treatment, whereas candidate HPV-specific clones and E7-related motifs did.

Only in-frame clones appear in the TCRdb table, and some are missing; sequencing was by immunoSEQ multiplex PCR. The sample contains approximately 16,000 clones, around nine tenths of which appear only once. This material consisted of blood, taken from a patient who underwent chemoradiotherapy. The receptor comes from a human donor with HPV-associated anogenital cancer.

The CDR3: CASSQTGTVHEKLFF. CDR3 sequence (DNA): TGCGCCAGCAGCCAAACCGGGACAGTGCACGAAAAACTGTTTTTT. This chain uses TRBV4-1 with TRBJ1-4, with 7 bases matching TRBD1. J lost 8 bases, V lost 2 bases, and 8 bases had no gene match. This CDR3 contains 15 residues. Germline loops: CDR1 MGHRA, CDR2 YSYEKL.